This is a list of T cell receptor beta chains from one sample in a study of T-cell reconstitution after alpha-beta-depleted transplantation in children. One entry per CDR3 protein, called by TCRdb with MiXCR from the PCR reads. The sample gives more than 150,000 distinct CDR3 sequences, 13% to 15% of which show up once; around 14% is in the top ten. The sequencing here drew on PBMCs from the stem cell graft donor, taken from the stem cell graft. These receptors originate from a human donor who donated a stem cell graft to a child with acute lymphoblastic leukemia. Each CDR3 is given without its conserved first and last residue. Fields, in order: CDR3 length, V gene, J gene, CDR3 protein.

len: 11
v_gene: TRBV27
j_gene: TRBJ1-3
CDR3aa: ASSSPSGNTIY

len: 16
v_gene: TRBV27
j_gene: TRBJ2-2
CDR3aa: ASSSHLRGTVNTGELF

len: 13
v_gene: TRBV12-3/TRBV12-4
j_gene: TRBJ2-3
CDR3aa: ASSLNSPTTDTQY

len: 13
v_gene: TRBV5-1
j_gene: TRBJ2-2
CDR3aa: ASSLGGATTGELF

len: 11
v_gene: TRBV20-1
j_gene: TRBJ2-1
CDR3aa: SAGETGRRVQF

len: 9
v_gene: TRBV29-1
j_gene: TRBJ2-7
CDR3aa: SVGHNYEQY

len: 14
v_gene: TRBV5-1
j_gene: TRBJ2-7
CDR3aa: ASSLAGTGTLYEQY

len: 12
v_gene: TRBV20-1
j_gene: TRBJ1-1
CDR3aa: SAGEGVRDTEAF

len: 13
v_gene: TRBV25-1
j_gene: TRBJ2-1
CDR3aa: ASSERGLIPHEQF

len: 11
v_gene: TRBV29-1
j_gene: TRBJ1-1
CDR3aa: SADRTKNTEAF

len: 11
v_gene: TRBV20-1
j_gene: TRBJ1-6
CDR3aa: SASWRTGQTLH

len: 9
v_gene: TRBV20-1
j_gene: TRBJ2-7
CDR3aa: SAPVRYEQY

len: 14
v_gene: TRBV28
j_gene: TRBJ2-1
CDR3aa: ASSLSGLAGVGEQF

len: 11
v_gene: TRBV20-1
j_gene: TRBJ2-2
CDR3aa: SARRLNTGELF

len: 11
v_gene: TRBV5-1
j_gene: TRBJ2-2
CDR3aa: ASSPVVTGELF

len: 13
v_gene: TRBV10-3
j_gene: TRBJ2-3
CDR3aa: AISGLAGGTDTQY

len: 18
v_gene: TRBV12-3/TRBV12-4
j_gene: TRBJ2-5
CDR3aa: ASSFTARVRLGQHQETQY

len: 12
v_gene: TRBV27
j_gene: TRBJ1-2
CDR3aa: ASADSGALKGYT

len: 12
v_gene: TRBV5-1
j_gene: TRBJ2-6
CDR3aa: ASRQGIGANVLT

len: 12
v_gene: TRBV19
j_gene: TRBJ2-3
CDR3aa: ASSIAEPLDTQY

len: 10
v_gene: TRBV18
j_gene: TRBJ1-6
CDR3aa: ASSRVDSPLH

len: 13
v_gene: TRBV20-1
j_gene: TRBJ2-3
CDR3aa: SAGRASGTVDTQY

len: 14
v_gene: TRBV5-1
j_gene: TRBJ1-5
CDR3aa: ASSLGWGNSNQPQH

len: 13
v_gene: TRBV6-1
j_gene: TRBJ2-1
CDR3aa: ASSQTDRPYSEQF

len: 12
v_gene: TRBV6-2/TRBV6-3
j_gene: TRBJ1-4
CDR3aa: ASSYRGSSEKLF

len: 11
v_gene: TRBV29-1
j_gene: TRBJ1-1
CDR3aa: SSSQGGNTEAF

len: 11
v_gene: TRBV5-4
j_gene: TRBJ1-3
CDR3aa: ASSFGNENTIY

len: 13
v_gene: TRBV10-3
j_gene: TRBJ1-2
CDR3aa: AISPTGQGNYGYT

len: 12
v_gene: TRBV7-9
j_gene: TRBJ1-2
CDR3aa: ASSLDTVDDGYT

len: 13
v_gene: TRBV5-4
j_gene: TRBJ2-2
CDR3aa: ASSLGGSGTGELF

len: 9
v_gene: TRBV29-1
j_gene: TRBJ1-4
CDR3aa: SATGAGTLF

len: 14
v_gene: TRBV7-2
j_gene: TRBJ1-2
CDR3aa: ASSLGRGGRMYGYT

len: 12
v_gene: TRBV29-1
j_gene: TRBJ1-2
CDR3aa: SALGGGLRGGYT

len: 11
v_gene: TRBV20-1
j_gene: TRBJ1-1
CDR3aa: SARASLETEAF

len: 12
v_gene: TRBV5-1
j_gene: TRBJ2-1
CDR3aa: ASSLGPASGEQF